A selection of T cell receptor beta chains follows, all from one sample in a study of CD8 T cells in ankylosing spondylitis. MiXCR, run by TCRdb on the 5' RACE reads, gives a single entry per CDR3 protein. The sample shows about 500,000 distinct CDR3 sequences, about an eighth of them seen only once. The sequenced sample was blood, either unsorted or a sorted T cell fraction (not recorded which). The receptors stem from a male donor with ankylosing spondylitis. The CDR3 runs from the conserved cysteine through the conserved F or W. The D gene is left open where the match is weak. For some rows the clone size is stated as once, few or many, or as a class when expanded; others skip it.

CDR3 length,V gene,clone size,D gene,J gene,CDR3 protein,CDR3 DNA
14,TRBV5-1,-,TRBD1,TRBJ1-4,CASRPTGRNEKLFF,TGCGCCAGCCGCCCGACAGGGAGGAATGAAAAACTGTTTTTT
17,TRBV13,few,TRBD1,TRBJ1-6,CASSTWTGETGNSPLHF,TGTGCCAGCAGCACGTGGACAGGGGAAACAGGGAATTCACCCCTCCACTTT
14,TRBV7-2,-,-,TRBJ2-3,CASTLGTAADTQYF,TGTGCCAGCACCCTCGGTACGGCGGCAGATACGCAGTATTTT
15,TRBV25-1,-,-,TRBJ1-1,CASSDVDAAGTEAFF,TGTGCCAGCAGTGATGTTGACGCGGCGGGCACTGAAGCTTTCTTT
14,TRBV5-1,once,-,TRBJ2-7,CASSFNPTGTEQYF,TGCGCCAGCAGCTTCAACCCCACGGGTACCGAGCAGTACTTC
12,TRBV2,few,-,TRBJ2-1,CACEGFYNEQFF,TGTGCCTGTGAAGGGTTCTACAATGAGCAGTTCTTC
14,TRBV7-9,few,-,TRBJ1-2,CASSSGDIRGGYTF,TGTGCCAGCAGCTCGGGGGACATTCGAGGCGGCTACACCTTC
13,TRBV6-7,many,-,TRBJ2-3,CASSRPSTDTQYF,TGTGCCAGCAGCCGACCTAGCACAGATACGCAGTATTTT
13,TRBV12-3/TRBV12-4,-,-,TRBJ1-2,CASSSHLGYGYTF,TGTGCCAGCAGTTCCCACCTAGGATATGGCTACACCTTC
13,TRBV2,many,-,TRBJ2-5,CASSTRWGETQYF,TGTGCCAGTTCGACTAGATGGGGGGAGACCCAGTACTTC
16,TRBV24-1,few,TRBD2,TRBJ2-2,CATSDFLAGDHGELFF,TGTGCCACCAGTGATTTTTTAGCGGGAGATCACGGGGAGCTGTTTTTT
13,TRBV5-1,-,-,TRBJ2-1,CASSPLATNEQFF,TGCGCCAGCAGCCCCCTAGCTACGAATGAGCAGTTCTTC
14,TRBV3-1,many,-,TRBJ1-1,CASSSSDRYTEAFF,TGTGCCAGCAGCTCATCGGACAGATACACTGAAGCTTTCTTT
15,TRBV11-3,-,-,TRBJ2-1,CASSLDPNSYNEQFF,TGTGCCAGCAGCTTAGATCCTAACTCCTACAATGAGCAGTTCTTC
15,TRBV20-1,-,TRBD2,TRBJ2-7,CSAGGVAGSSYEQYF,TGCAGTGCGGGGGGAGTAGCGGGAAGCTCCTACGAGCAGTACTTC
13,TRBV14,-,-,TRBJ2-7,CASSLRGTYEQYF,TGTGCCAGCAGCCTCAGGGGCACCTACGAGCAGTACTTC
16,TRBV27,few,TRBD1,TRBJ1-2,CASSPLRQGGNYGYTF,TGTGCCAGCAGTCCACTGAGACAGGGAGGTAACTATGGCTACACCTTC
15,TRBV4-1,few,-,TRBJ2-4,CASSHEELAKNIQYF,TGCGCCAGCAGCCATGAAGAGCTAGCCAAAAACATTCAGTACTTC
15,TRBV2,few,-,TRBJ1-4,CASNFQGATNEKLFF,TGTGCCAGCAATTTCCAGGGCGCAACTAATGAAAAACTGTTTTTT
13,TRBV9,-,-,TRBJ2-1,CASSVALDNEQFF,TGTGCCAGCAGCGTAGCTCTGGACAATGAGCAGTTCTTC
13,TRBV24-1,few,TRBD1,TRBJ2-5,CATRGQGRETQYF,TGTGCCACCAGGGGACAGGGAAGAGAGACCCAGTACTTC
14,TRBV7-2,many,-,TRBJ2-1,CASSLWASDNEQFF,TGTGCCAGCAGCCTATGGGCCAGCGACAATGAGCAGTTCTTC
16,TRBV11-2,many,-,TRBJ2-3,CASSPSTSASTDTQYF,TGTGCCAGCAGCCCATCGACAAGCGCGAGCACAGATACGCAGTATTTT
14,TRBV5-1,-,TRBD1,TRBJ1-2,CASSFGQGEYGYTF,TGCGCCAGCAGCTTCGGACAGGGCGAGTATGGCTACACCTTC
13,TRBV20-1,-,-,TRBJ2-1,CNPGRVGYNEQFF,TGCAATCCCGGGAGAGTGGGTTACAATGAGCAGTTCTTC
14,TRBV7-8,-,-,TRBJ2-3,CASSLVRQTDTQYF,TGTGCCAGCAGCTTAGTTCGGCAAACAGATACGCAGTATTTT
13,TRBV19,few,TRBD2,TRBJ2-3,CSSGSSRTDTQYF,TGTTCTAGCGGGAGCTCACGCACAGATACGCAGTATTTT
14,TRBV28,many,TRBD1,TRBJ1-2,CASSFLPGGNGYTF,TGTGCCAGCAGTTTTTTGCCAGGGGGCAACGGCTACACCTTC
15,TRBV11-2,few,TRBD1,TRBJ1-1,CASSRGTELNTEAFF,TGTGCCAGCAGCCGAGGGACAGAACTGAACACTGAAGCTTTCTTT
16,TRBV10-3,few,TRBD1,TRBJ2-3,CAISEGTGSSTDTQYF,TGTGCCATCAGTGAGGGGACAGGGTCTAGCACAGATACGCAGTATTTT
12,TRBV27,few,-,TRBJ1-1,CASSSNGLGAFF,TGTGCCAGCAGTTCTAACGGGCTGGGAGCTTTCTTT
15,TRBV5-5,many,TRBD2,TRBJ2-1,CASIAGLAGGNEQFF,TGTGCCAGCATCGCGGGTTTAGCGGGAGGCAATGAGCAGTTCTTC
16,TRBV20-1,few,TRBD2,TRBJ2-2,CSARGQREVVTGELFF,TGCAGTGCTAGAGGGCAGCGGGAGGTTGTCACCGGGGAGCTGTTTTTT
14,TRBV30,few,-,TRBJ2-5,CAWSRRTAWYDQYF,TGTGCCTGGAGTAGGAGGACAGCCTGGTATGACCAGTACTTC
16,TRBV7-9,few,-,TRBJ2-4,CASSLWAEWAKNIQYF,TGTGCCAGCAGCTTATGGGCGGAGTGGGCCAAAAACATTCAGTACTTC
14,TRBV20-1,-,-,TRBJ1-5,CSARQGSQGQPQHF,TGCAGTGCTAGACAGGGGTCCCAGGGGCAGCCCCAGCATTTT
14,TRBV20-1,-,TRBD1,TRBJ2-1,CSAERGTEYNEQFF,TGCAGTGCTGAGAGGGGGACAGAGTACAATGAGCAGTTCTTC
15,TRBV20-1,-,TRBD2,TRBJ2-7,CSARGRDYRSYEQYF,TGCAGTGCTAGAGGCCGGGACTACCGTTCCTACGAGCAGTACTTC
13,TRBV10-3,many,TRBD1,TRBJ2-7,CATKTGLDYEQYF,TGTGCCACGAAGACAGGGTTAGACTACGAGCAGTACTTC
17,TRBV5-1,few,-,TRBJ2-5,CASSLDPTTWSQETQYF,TGCGCCAGCAGCTTAGATCCTACAACATGGTCCCAAGAGACCCAGTACTTC
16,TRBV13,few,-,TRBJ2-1,CASSMQPGSPIDEQFF,TGTGCCAGCAGCATGCAACCAGGATCCCCCATAGATGAGCAGTTCTTC
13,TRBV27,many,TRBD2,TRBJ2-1,CASSLTSGRAEFF,TGTGCCAGCAGTTTAACTAGCGGGAGGGCGGAGTTCTTC
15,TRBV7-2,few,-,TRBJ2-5,CASSLGGKSRETQYF,TGTGCCAGCAGCTTAGGCGGCAAGTCAAGGGAGACCCAGTACTTC
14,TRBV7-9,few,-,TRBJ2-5,CASRGQTTQETQYF,TGTGCCAGCAGAGGGCAGACCACACAAGAGACCCAGTACTTC
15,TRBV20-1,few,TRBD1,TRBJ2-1,CSAVSGTGTYNEQFF,TGCAGTGCTGTTTCCGGGACAGGGACCTACAATGAGCAGTTCTTC
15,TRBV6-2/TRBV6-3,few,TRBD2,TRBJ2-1,CASRRGAGGYNEQFF,TGTGCCAGCCGGAGGGGAGCGGGAGGTTACAATGAGCAGTTCTTC
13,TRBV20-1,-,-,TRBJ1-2,CSAREAFSPGYTF,TGCAGTGCTAGAGAAGCGTTCTCTCCCGGCTACACCTTC
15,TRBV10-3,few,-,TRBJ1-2,CAINQRDRTNYGYTF,TGTGCCATCAACCAACGGGACCGGACGAACTATGGCTACACCTTC
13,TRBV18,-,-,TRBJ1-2,CATKPDLSYGYTF,TGTGCCACGAAACCAGATTTATCCTATGGCTACACCTTC
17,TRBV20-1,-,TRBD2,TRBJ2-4,CSARESLAGVAKNIQYF,TGCAGTGCTAGAGAGAGCCTAGCGGGAGTAGCCAAAAACATTCAGTACTTC
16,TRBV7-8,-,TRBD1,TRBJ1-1,CASSFRTGPGGIEAFF,TGTGCCAGCAGCTTTAGGACAGGGCCAGGGGGTATTGAAGCTTTCTTT
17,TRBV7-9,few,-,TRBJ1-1,CASSSTGHNNLRLPGFF,TGTGCCAGCAGCTCCACGGGACACAACAACCTTCGACTGCCGGGTTTCTTT
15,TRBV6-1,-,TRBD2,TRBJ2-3,CASSAGRGSTDTQYF,TGTGCCAGCAGCGCGGGGCGGGGGAGCACAGATACGCAGTATTTT